Listed below are T cell receptor beta chains from one sample, sequenced in a study of radiotherapy plus CTLA-4 blockade in lung cancer. Assay: immunoSEQ multiplex PCR; the TCRdb copy retains only in-frame clones and omits some. Among about 73,000 clones, roughly 91% were seen once, and the ten largest hold less than 45%. This sample comprised peripheral blood, obtained from a patient treated with radiotherapy plus ipilimumab. The origin of the receptors is a human donor with non-small cell lung cancer that progressed on radiotherapy plus ipilimumab. The CDR3 runs from the conserved cysteine through the conserved F or W. Fields, in order: CDR3 protein, CDR3 DNA, V gene, clone size, J gene, D gene. The D gene is left open where the match is weak. Expanded clones get a size class; other rows say once, few or many, or leave the size out.

CASSLLGSSYNEQFF,TGTGCCAGCAGCTTATTGGGAAGCTCCTACAATGAGCAGTTCTTC,TRBV7-8,-,TRBJ2-1,-
CASSLEPGIAEAFF,TGTGCCAGCAGCTTAGAGCCGGGTATAGCTGAAGCTTTCTTT,TRBV7-2,-,TRBJ1-1,-
CASSPQGAGSSYEQYF,TGTGCCAGCAGCCCCCAGGGAGCGGGGAGCTCCTACGAGCAGTACTTC,TRBV7-8,-,TRBJ2-7,TRBD2
CASSSRTGTMQSYNEQFF,TGTGCCAGCAGCTCCCGTACTGGAACGATGCAGTCCTACAATGAGCAGTTCTTC,TRBV7-3,-,TRBJ2-1,-
CASSSPGLADNEQFF,TGTGCCAGCAGTTCTCCGGGACTAGCGGACAATGAGCAGTTCTTC,TRBV6-6,-,TRBJ2-1,TRBD2
CASSRISGGETQYF,TGTGCCAGCAGCCGAATTAGCGGGGGTGAGACCCAGTACTTC,TRBV4-2,-,TRBJ2-5,TRBD2
CASSLGGGSSSYNEQFF,TGTGCCAGCAGCTTGGGTGGGGGTAGTAGCTCCTACAATGAGCAGTTCTTC,TRBV5-4,-,TRBJ2-1,-
CASSPWTGENIQYF,TGTGCCAGCTCACCTTGGACAGGGGAAAACATTCAGTACTTC,TRBV18,-,TRBJ2-4,TRBD1
CASSLTSYEQYF,TGTGCCAGCAGCTTAACGTCCTACGAGCAGTACTTC,TRBV7-9,-,TRBJ2-7,-
CASSLGYSKNTEAFF,TGTGCCAGCAGCTTAGGTTACAGCAAGAACACTGAAGCTTTCTTT,TRBV11-1,-,TRBJ1-1,-
CASSRDQPGQGSNEQYF,TGTGCCAGCAGCCGAGATCAACCGGGACAGGGTTCCAACGAGCAGTACTTC,TRBV2,-,TRBJ2-7,TRBD1
CASSFTSGLPQETQYF,TGTGCCAGCAGCTTTACATCAGGACTGCCCCAAGAGACCCAGTACTTC,TRBV5-6,-,TRBJ2-5,-
CASSFFSTDTQYF,TGTGCCAGCAGCTTCTTTAGCACAGATACGCAGTATTTT,TRBV7-9,few,TRBJ2-3,-
CASSYSSRDEQYF,TGTGCCAGCAGTTACTCGTCTCGGGACGAGCAGTACTTC,TRBV6-5,-,TRBJ2-7,-
CASSEAGLGEKLFF,TGTGCCAGCAGTGAAGCAGGGCTGGGTGAAAAACTGTTTTTT,TRBV2,-,TRBJ1-4,-
CASSYGAGTEQFF,TGTGCCAGCAGTTACGGGGCTGGGACTGAGCAGTTCTTC,TRBV6-5,-,TRBJ2-1,-
CASDATGQGLGEQYF,TGTGCCAGCGATGCGACCGGACAGGGTTTGGGCGAGCAGTACTTC,TRBV2,-,TRBJ2-7,TRBD1
CASSLVGAGAPYEQYF,TGTGCCAGCAGTTTAGTAGGGGCGGGAGCGCCCTACGAGCAGTACTTC,TRBV28,-,TRBJ2-7,TRBD2
CASSWGVGEQYF,TGTGCCAGCAGTTGGGGCGTAGGCGAGCAGTACTTC,TRBV5-8,-,TRBJ2-7,-
CSARQAAAIYNEQFF,TGCAGCGCCCGACAGGCGGCCGCGATCTACAATGAGCAGTTCTTC,TRBV29-1,-,TRBJ2-1,-
CASSEQGNGQPQHF,TGTGCCAGCAGTGAACAGGGCAACGGACAGCCCCAGCATTTT,TRBV2,-,TRBJ1-5,-
CASSLDNRGGYGYTF,TGTGCCAGCAGTCTTGATAACAGGGGTGGCTATGGCTACACCTTC,TRBV9,-,TRBJ1-2,TRBD1
CASSGSYGNEQFF,TGTGCCAGCAGTGGAAGCTATGGCAATGAGCAGTTCTTC,TRBV6-5,-,TRBJ2-1,-
CASSPLPGVYNEQFF,TGTGCCAGCAGCCCACTGCCAGGGGTTTACAATGAGCAGTTCTTC,TRBV7-2,few,TRBJ2-1,-
CASSPGQITGNTIYF,TGTGCCAGCAGCCCGGGACAGATCACAGGAAACACCATATATTTT,TRBV13,-,TRBJ1-3,TRBD1
CATGGVGRAKNIQYF,TGTGCCACCGGGGGGGTTGGGCGAGCCAAAAACATTCAGTACTTC,TRBV5-4,-,TRBJ2-4,TRBD2
CASSRSGANTEAFF,TGTGCCAGCAGCCGCTCCGGGGCGAACACTGAAGCTTTCTTT,TRBV7-2,-,TRBJ1-1,-
CASTPGGQPEAFF,TGTGCCAGCACCCCGGGGGGACAGCCTGAAGCTTTCTTT,TRBV28,once,TRBJ1-1,TRBD1
CASSPLSGLYEQYF,TGTGCCAGCAGCCCTCTTAGTGGTCTCTACGAGCAGTACTTC,TRBV6-1,-,TRBJ2-7,-
CASSRASSGSISYNEQFF,TGTGCCAGCAGTCGAGCCTCTAGCGGGAGTATATCCTACAATGAGCAGTTCTTC,TRBV28,-,TRBJ2-1,TRBD2
CASSYGATYEQYF,TGTGCCAGCAGTTACGGGGCCACCTACGAGCAGTACTTC,TRBV6-6,-,TRBJ2-7,-
CASSVDGSSRNEQFF,TGCGCCAGCAGTGTGGACGGGAGTAGTCGGAATGAGCAGTTCTTC,TRBV10-2,-,TRBJ2-1,-
CASSQDRGRDYGYTF,TGTGCCAGCAGCCAGGACAGGGGGCGAGACTATGGCTACACCTTC,TRBV14,-,TRBJ1-2,TRBD1
CASSIHRGTEAFF,TGTGCCAGCAGTATACACAGGGGCACTGAAGCTTTCTTT,TRBV6-1,-,TRBJ1-1,TRBD1
CASSFTVSSYNEQFF,TGTGCCAGCAGTTTCACGGTTAGCTCCTACAATGAGCAGTTCTTC,TRBV6-5,-,TRBJ2-1,-
CASSITDYGYTF,TGTGCCAGCAGCATCACGGATTATGGCTACACCTTC,TRBV7-9,-,TRBJ1-2,-
CASSQGGEAFF,TGTGCCAGCAGTCAAGGGGGTGAAGCTTTCTTT,TRBV6-6,-,TRBJ1-1,-
CASSELSWRQFPEVNYGYTF,TGCGCCAGCAGTGAGTTGTCCTGGAGACAGTTCCCCGAAGTTAACTATGGCTACACCTTC,TRBV10-2,-,TRBJ1-2,-
CASSTGQGHGYTF,TGTGCCAGTAGCACGGGACAGGGACACGGCTACACCTTC,TRBV19,-,TRBJ1-2,TRBD1
CASSLETGEGNTIYF,TGTGCCAGCAGCCTAGAGACAGGGGAAGGAAACACCATATATTTT,TRBV6-1,few,TRBJ1-3,TRBD1
CASSFMAASYEQYF,TGTGCCAGCAGTTTCATGGCAGCCTCCTACGAGCAGTACTTC,TRBV28,-,TRBJ2-7,-
CASKGTSGPYNEQFF,TGCGCCAGCAAGGGTACTAGCGGTCCCTACAATGAGCAGTTCTTC,TRBV4-1,-,TRBJ2-1,TRBD2